What follows are 17 T cell receptor beta chains derived from one specimen sequenced in a study of cytomegalovirus exposure and HLA in healthy donors. PCR involved 60 Vbeta and 13 Jbeta primers. Assay: immunoSEQ multiplex PCR; the TCRdb copy retains only in-frame clones and omits some. Of over 200,000 clones in the sample, almost 80% were seen once. The specimen was PBMCs. The receptors shown here come from a male donor in good health and CMV-seronegative.

About this clone: A junction end diverges from the germline sequence, so it may reflect a read error. This sequence joins TRBV7-9 and TRBJ2-7, with 8 bases that match TRBD2. The CDR3 extends over 12 amino acids. Germline CDR1 SEHNR, CDR2 FQNEAQ (reference sequence). The CDR3: CSSGSTPYEQYF. For the CDR3, the DNA is TGTTCCAGCGGGAGTACACCCTACGAGCAGTACTTC.

The rearrangement joins TRBV25-1 to TRBJ1-1; 7 bases fit TRBD1. J gave up 0 bases and V 4 bases, and 5 bases lay outside the gene matches. The CDR3 sequence is 15 residues long. Germline CDR1 MGHDK, CDR2 SYGVNS. The CDR3 DNA reads TGTGCCAGCAGTGCCGGGACAGTAATGAACACTGAAGCTTTCTTT. This gives the protein CASSAGTVMNTEAFF.

This CDR3 is CASSPGQGVTDTQYF. The DNA for the CDR3 is TGTGCCAGCTCACCAGGACAGGGGGTGACAGATACGCAGTATTTT. V and J are TRBV18 and TRBJ2-3, with TRBD1 identical over 10 bases. Trimming took 2 bases from V and 3 from J; bases not matched to a gene: 2. CDR3 length equals 15 residues. The germline V gene encodes CDR1 KGHSH and CDR2 LQKENI.

The chain recombines TRBV7-9 with TRBJ1-4; 7 bases map to TRBD1. CDR1 is SEHNR and CDR2 is FQNEAQ in the germline V gene (reference sequence). This CDR3 is 14 amino acids long. V lost 2 bases to trimming and J lost 6 bases; unmatched junction nucleotides: 3. CDR3 nucleotides: TGTGCCAGCAGCTTAAACAGGGGTTATGAAAAACTGTTTTTT. Translating it yields CASSLNRGYEKLFF.

Turning to this clone: The junction departs from the called germline gene at one end, perhaps through a read error. Distinct nucleotide sequences in the sample also encode this CDR3. This chain joins TRBV29-1 and TRBJ2-1; maybe TRBD2 (5 bases). CDR1 and CDR2 from the germline V gene are SQVTM and ANQGSEA. This CDR3 region has 11 residues. In nucleotides, the CDR3 is TGTAGCGTCGGGCTAGCCCATGAGCAGTTCTTC. Translating gives CSVGLAHEQFF.

The gene calls are TRBV11-3 and TRBJ2-2; D may be TRBD1 (7 bases). V shed 5 bases and J shed 2 bases, with 12 bases lying between them. Germline V gene lookup returns CDR1 SGHNT and CDR2 YENEEA. This CDR3 contains 15 residues. The CDR3 bases are TGTGCCAGCAGCCGGGGGACAGTCAACACCGGGGAGCTGTTTTTT. This gives the protein CASSRGTVNTGELFF.

This clone has only a few counts. The gene calls are TRBV7-8 and TRBJ2-3, with 13 bases that match TRBD2. The CDR3 runs to 15 residues. The J segment lost 3 bases and the V segment lost 5 bases, leaving 2 bases of the junction unmatched. Germline V lookup: CDR1 SGHVS, CDR2 FQNEAQ. The CDR3 bases are TGTGCCAGCAGCGGGGGACTAGCGGGAACAGATACGCAGTATTTT. Translating gives CASSGGLAGTDTQYF.

J is TRBJ2-7 and V is TRBV29-1, with TRBD1 identical over 11 bases. There are 13 residues in the CDR3. The germline gives CDR1 SQVTM, CDR2 ANQGSEA. After removal of 7 bases from V and 6 bases from J, the junction contained 8 bases not matched to a gene. In DNA, the CDR3 is TGCAGCGGCGGACAGGGGGCTGATGGCGAGCAGTACTTC. Amino acid sequence: CSGGQGADGEQYF.

As for this clone: One junction end does not reproduce the germline sequence, and a read error may be involved. The rearrangement links TRBV7-7 to TRBJ2-1; weak D call: TRBD2 (5 bases). This CDR3 comprises 13 residues. The germline V gene has CDR1 SSHAT and CDR2 FNYEAQ (reference sequence). CDR3 sequence reads: CASSLARASEQFF. The CDR3 nucleotides are TGTGCTAGCAGCTTAGCGCGGGCATCTGAGCAGTTCTTC.

The chain recombines TRBV7-8 with TRBJ1-1; D is uncertain. Deletions cut 4 bases from V and 5 bases from J, with 20 bases between. This CDR3 contains 16 residues. The germline V gene has CDR1 SGHVS and CDR2 FQNEAQ. The CDR3 loop reads CASSSYDLTTGTEAFF. CDR3 in DNA: TGTGCCAGCAGCTCCTATGACCTGACTACGGGGACTGAAGCTTTCTTT.

This clone was observed a single time. The junction and the germline gene differ at one end; a read error may be behind it. The gene calls are TRBV20-1 and TRBJ2-1; weak D call: TRBD2 (5 bases). The germline V gene has CDR1 DFQATT and CDR2 SNEGSKA (reference sequence). The CDR3 sequence is 10 residues long. CDR3 DNA sequence: TGCAGTGCTAGTATGGACTTGGTGATCTTC. The encoded protein is CSASMDLVIF.

This chain connects TRBV7-6 to TRBJ2-3; 9 bases match TRBD2. V dropped 1 base and J dropped 1; count of bases not matched to a gene: 12. The CDR3 is made up of 19 amino acids. Germline V lookup: CDR1 SGHVS, CDR2 FNYEAQ. CDR3 DNA sequence: TGTGCCAGCAGCTTAGGGGTTAGCGGGAGTGATTTACGCACAGATACGCAGTATTTT. Its translation: CASSLGVSGSDLRTDTQYF.

The V call is TRBV5-4, the J call TRBJ2-7; no firm D call. Trimming cost V 0 bases and J 5 bases, with 9 bases left between them. Looked up from germline, CDR1 is SGHNT and CDR2 is YYREEE (reference sequence). The CDR3 spans 13 residues. CDR3 sequence (DNA): TGTGCCAGCAGCTTGGAATCGGCGGACGAGCAGTACTTC. It is translated as CASSLESADEQYF.

This chain joins TRBV5-1 and TRBJ2-7; tentative D call: TRBD2 (5 bases). The germline V gene encodes CDR1 SGHRS and CDR2 YFSETQ. The V end was cut by 4 bases, the J end by 1 base, with 12 bases between. There are 14 residues in the CDR3. The CDR3 protein is CASSQTGNSYEQYF. The CDR3 DNA reads as TGCGCCAGCAGCCAAACCGGGAATTCCTACGAGCAGTACTTC.

The chain employs TRBV7-6 and TRBJ1-1, with TRBD1 identical over 7 bases. This CDR3 is 15 amino acids long. In germline, CDR1 is SGHVS, CDR2 FNYEAQ. The J segment lost 1 base and the V segment lost 2 bases, leaving 4 bases of the junction unmatched. CDR3 coding DNA: TGTGCCAGCAGCTTACGACAGGGTGGGAACACTGAAGCTTTCTTT. It codes for CASSLRQGGNTEAFF.

The CDR3 is CASSSLTGRIFGYTF. Written as DNA, the CDR3 is TGTGCCAGCAGTTCCCTAACAGGGCGGATTTTTGGCTACACCTTC. The chain joins TRBV6-5 to TRBJ1-2; TRBD1 is a possible D gene (6 bases). CDR1 MNHEY and CDR2 SVGAGI come from the germline V gene. The CDR3 spans 15 residues. V lost 4 bases and J 7 bases, leaving 19 bases between the germline ends.

The chain has TRBV5-1 and TRBJ2-7, with 10 bases lining up with TRBD1. Unmatched junction bases numbered 8, after V lost 2 bases and J lost 6 bases. In germline, CDR1 is SGHRS, CDR2 YFSETQ. This CDR3 is 15 amino acids long. DNA for the CDR3: TGCGCCAGCAGCTTACCCGGGACAGGGGACGTCGAGCAGTACTTC. Amino acid sequence: CASSLPGTGDVEQYF.